Sequencing of this T cell receptor (beta chain) was carried out in a study of shared clonotypes between healthy human individuals. General study points: Tissue TCR repertoires likely differ from these blood-only repertoires.

With respect to this clone: The antigen is not known.

Each subset's genomic DNA was shared equally among a number of immunoSEQ plates. Data came from immunoSEQ multiplex PCR; TCRdb stores just in-frame clones and leaves some out. The table includes some 1,100,000 clones, approximately 80% detected once. Between the trimmed V and J ends, which lost 1 base and 5 bases, there was a span of 17 bases. The CDR3 covers 16 residues. Germline loops: CDR1 SGHVS, CDR2 FQNEAQ. Sequencing was performed on memory CD4+ T cells from PBMCs. Subset reported: CD45RA-negative fraction. The chain employs TRBV7-8 and TRBJ1-1; maybe TRBD1 (6 bases). This TCR was sampled from a man aged 18 to 29 in good health. Some clones in this sample may be carry-over from other donors' samples. CDR3 in DNA: TGTGCCAGCAGCTTAGTGGCCGGGGGGCCGGGTACTGAAGCTTTCTTT. Translation gives CASSLVAGGPGTEAFF.